This T cell receptor beta chain derives from a study of blood T cells in healthy people across ages. Study findings and constraints: Older individuals had lower TCR beta diversity per million T cells (the decline was roughly linear). Researchers judged that diversity estimates from one million T cells fell short of true values.

Primed by a sample-barcoded 5' primer and a J-beta primer mix, a second PCR proceeded for about 6 to 12 cycles. Every cDNA molecule bore a tag from a template-switch adaptor containing 12 random nucleotides. TCRdb re-called the 5' RACE reads through MiXCR, storing one row per CDR3 protein. The sample holds 1.8 million or so distinct CDR3 sequences, roughly 43% seen once. Worth noting for this clonotype: Antigen specificity is unknown.

This CDR3 is built from 15 residues. V gave up 3 bases and J gave up 3 bases, with 15 bases separating them. The sequence came from a human donor in good health. This sequence joins TRBV12-3 or TRBV12-4 and TRBJ2-7; D is undetermined. Sequences were obtained from blood. The CDR3 coding sequence is TGTGCCAGCAGTTTTGGGGTCCTTCCCAGCTACGAGCAGTACTTC. Its protein is CASSFGVLPSYEQYF.